The subject of this entry is one TCR beta chain. Its target is not known. Healthy people donating bone marrow made up the donors. The PCR ran on 60 Vbeta and 13 Jbeta primers. Here immunoSEQ multiplex PCR was the method, and the copy in TCRdb shows in-frame clones only, minus some. There are 90,000 to 120,000 clones in the sample; 55% to 75% occur only once, and approximately 3.8% lies in the top ten. This entry is derived from a study of cytomegalovirus exposure and HLA in healthy donors. Study results and caveats: Indistinguishability led to the exclusion of some V segments, TRBV6-2 and TRBV6-3 included.

From germline, CDR1 is SNHLY and CDR2 FYNNEI. The V end lost 3 bases, the J end lost 11 bases, and 18 bases lay between the germline ends. The CDR3 is 14 amino acids. The TCR sequence derives from a man aged 25-45 years in good health and CMV-seropositive. The genes are TRBV2 and TRBJ2-3, with a possible D match to TRBD2 (5 bases). Sequences were obtained from PBMCs. DNA for the CDR3: TGTGCCAGCAGTGAGGAAAGCGGAAAATCAAAGCAGTATTTT. Its protein product is CASSEESGKSKQYF.